This is a list of T cell receptor beta chains from one sample in a study of T-cell reconstitution after alpha-beta-depleted transplantation in children. TCRdb processed the PCR reads anew with MiXCR; each CDR3 protein has one entry. The sample has about 400,000 distinct CDR3 sequences; just over 20% are singletons. Sequenced material: PBMCs from the stem cell graft donor, taken from the stem cell graft. The receptors originated from a human donor who donated a stem cell graft to a child with acute myeloid leukemia. CDR3s include the opening cysteine and the closing phenylalanine or tryptophan. Fields, in order: D gene, V gene, clone size, J gene, CDR3 protein, CDR3 DNA. The D gene is left open where the match is weak. Some rows have no size entry. The others give once, few or many, or a class for an expanded clone.

-	TRBV5-1	-	TRBJ1-1	CASSSQGDLTEAFF	TGCGCCAGCAGCTCGCAGGGCGATTTGACTGAAGCTTTCTTT
TRBD1	TRBV29-1	many	TRBJ2-2	CSVEEGGTGGRWTGELFF	TGCAGCGTTGAAGAGGGGGGGACAGGGGGCAGGTGGACCGGGGAGCTGTTTTTT
TRBD1	TRBV4-2	few	TRBJ2-5	CASSQDFGQGQETQYF	TGTGCCAGCAGCCAAGATTTCGGACAGGGCCAAGAGACCCAGTACTTC
-	TRBV29-1	many	TRBJ2-1	CTGGGPRGQFF	TGCACCGGTGGGGGGCCCCGGGGCCAGTTCTTC
-	TRBV2	-	TRBJ2-7	CASLEAPSHEQYF	TGTGCCAGCTTAGAGGCCCCGTCCCACGAGCAGTACTTC
TRBD1	TRBV6-2/TRBV6-3	few	TRBJ2-2	CASSHLTGTGSHGDTGELFF	TGTGCCAGCAGTCACCTAACCGGGACAGGAAGCCATGGGGACACCGGGGAGCTGTTTTTT
-	TRBV12-3/TRBV12-4	many	TRBJ2-1	CASSSTYNEQFF	TGTGCCAGCAGTTCCACATACAATGAGCAGTTCTTC
TRBD2	TRBV7-8	-	TRBJ2-7	CASSPQSGTSRSYEQYF	TGTGCCAGCAGCCCACAATCCGGGACTAGCAGGTCCTACGAGCAGTACTTC
-	TRBV12-3/TRBV12-4	few	TRBJ1-5	CASSLQGTTQPQHF	TGTGCCAGCAGTTTACAAGGGACGACTCAGCCCCAGCATTTT
TRBD2	TRBV7-2	-	TRBJ2-7	CASSPAGGSSYEQYF	TGTGCCAGCAGCCCAGCGGGAGGGAGCTCCTACGAGCAGTACTTC
-	TRBV18	-	TRBJ2-7	CASSPGQDYEQYF	TGTGCCAGCTCACCAGGCCAGGACTACGAGCAGTACTTC
-	TRBV2	-	TRBJ2-6	CASSLRTLYGDSGANVLTF	TGTGCCAGCAGTTTGAGGACACTCTACGGGGATTCTGGGGCCAACGTCCTGACTTTC
-	TRBV7-7	-	TRBJ2-5	CASSHGGSSETQYF	TGTGCTAGCAGCCACGGTGGTTCTTCCGAGACCCAGTACTTC
-	TRBV28	-	TRBJ2-7	CASSPSLSGYEQYF	TGTGCCAGCAGTCCCTCCCTTAGCGGCTACGAGCAGTACTTC
TRBD2	TRBV28	few	TRBJ2-3	CASSFFSGSGTDTQYF	TGTGCCAGCAGTTTCTTTAGCGGGAGTGGCACAGATACGCAGTATTTT
-	TRBV12-3/TRBV12-4	many	TRBJ2-1	CASSLQGTYNEQFF	TGTGCCAGCAGTTTGCAGGGGACCTACAATGAGCAGTTCTTC
TRBD2	TRBV7-3	-	TRBJ2-5	CASSSGGSGQETQYF	TGTGCCAGCAGCTCGGGGGGGAGTGGGCAAGAGACCCAGTACTTC
-	TRBV6-5	many	TRBJ2-2	CASSYSHGTRPTGELFF	TGTGCCAGCAGTTACTCGCATGGGACAAGGCCAACCGGGGAGCTGTTTTTT
-	TRBV20-1	many	TRBJ2-7	CSATVYREGVYEQYF	TGCAGTGCTACGGTGTACAGGGAAGGCGTCTACGAGCAGTACTTC
TRBD2	TRBV4-2	-	TRBJ2-7	CASSQELGTSGRRSYEQYF	TGTGCCAGCAGCCAAGAACTTGGGACTAGCGGGAGAAGATCCTACGAGCAGTACTTC
TRBD2	TRBV20-1	few	TRBJ2-1	CSGKLAGTGFYNEQFF	TGCAGCGGGAAACTAGCGGGGACGGGCTTTTACAATGAGCAGTTCTTC
-	TRBV7-3	large	TRBJ2-5	CASSSLPQETQYF	TGTGCCAGCAGCTCTCTTCCGCAAGAGACCCAGTACTTC
-	TRBV9	once	TRBJ2-2	CASSASSTGELFF	TGTGCCAGCAGCGCGAGCAGCACCGGGGAGCTGTTTTTT
TRBD1	TRBV15	-	TRBJ2-7	CATSSSGQGFGYF	TGTGCCACCAGCAGTTCGGGACAGGGTTTCGGGTACTTC
-	TRBV12-3/TRBV12-4	-	TRBJ2-1	CASSPTGTPFEQFF	TGTGCCAGCAGTCCCACAGGGACGCCTTTTGAGCAGTTCTTC
-	TRBV20-1	few	TRBJ2-7	CSAGESSYEQYF	TGCAGTGCCGGCGAGAGCTCCTACGAGCAGTACTTC
-	TRBV5-1	few	TRBJ2-2	CASSLALDTGELFF	TGCGCCAGCAGCTTGGCATTGGACACCGGGGAGCTGTTTTTT
TRBD2	TRBV6-5	-	TRBJ2-1	CASSYGTGTSGRGRNEQFF	TGTGCCAGCAGTTACGGGACCGGGACTAGCGGGAGAGGTCGCAATGAGCAGTTCTTC
-	TRBV5-1	-	TRBJ2-5	CASSRRGGQETQYF	TGCGCCAGCAGCCGTAGGGGGGGACAAGAGACCCAGTACTTC
-	TRBV7-6	-	TRBJ2-3	CASSYTGKDTQYF	TGTGCCAGCAGTTATACAGGGAAAGATACGCAGTATTTT
-	TRBV7-9	-	TRBJ2-5	CASSLVRRLPRETQYF	TGTGCCAGCAGCTTAGTTAGGAGACTTCCTCGGGAGACCCAGTACTTC
-	TRBV20-1	many	TRBJ2-1	CSARLPEYNEQFF	TGCAGTGCTCGACTCCCTGAATACAATGAGCAGTTCTTC
TRBD2	TRBV20-1	-	TRBJ2-7	CSARIGRAVHEQYF	TGCAGTGCTCGAATCGGGAGGGCCGTGCACGAGCAGTACTTC
-	TRBV4-1	-	TRBJ2-7	CASSQGRGRGFEQYF	TGCGCCAGCAGCCAAGGCAGGGGCAGGGGATTCGAGCAGTACTTC
TRBD1	TRBV5-1	once	TRBJ2-2	CASSSWDSHTGELFF	TGCGCCAGCAGCTCGTGGGACAGTCACACCGGGGAGCTGTTTTTT
-	TRBV27	few	TRBJ2-1	CASSFSPALTYNEQFF	TGTGCCAGCAGTTTTTCCCCCGCTCTAACCTACAATGAGCAGTTCTTC
TRBD1	TRBV20-1	many	TRBJ1-1	CSARGQTEAFF	TGCAGTGCTAGGGGACAGACTGAAGCTTTCTTT
TRBD2	TRBV20-1	-	TRBJ2-1	CSARGTSGSEEQFF	TGCAGTGCTAGAGGGACTAGCGGGAGTGAAGAGCAGTTCTTC
-	TRBV10-2	few	TRBJ2-7	CASSGLRADEQYF	TGCGCCAGCAGTGGTTTAAGGGCCGACGAGCAGTACTTC
-	TRBV6-4	-	TRBJ2-1	CASSPDRGGGNEQFF	TGTGCCAGCAGTCCCGACAGGGGAGGGGGCAATGAGCAGTTCTTC
-	TRBV29-1	-	TRBJ2-7	CTVAYSTNEQYF	TGCACCGTTGCTTATAGTACGAACGAGCAGTACTTC
-	TRBV12-3/TRBV12-4	few	TRBJ2-7	CASRLHQGYEQYF	TGTGCCAGCAGGTTACACCAGGGCTACGAGCAGTACTTC
-	TRBV15	-	TRBJ2-5	CATSREGPLGTQYF	TGTGCCACCAGCAGAGAAGGGCCCTTAGGGACCCAGTACTTC
TRBD1	TRBV11-1	-	TRBJ1-1	CASSSGTGRRNTEAFF	TGTGCCAGCAGCTCCGGGACAGGACGTCGGAACACTGAAGCTTTCTTT
TRBD2	TRBV6-5	few	TRBJ2-7	CASSYSGSDYEQYF	TGTGCCAGCAGTTATAGCGGGAGTGATTACGAGCAGTACTTC
-	TRBV5-1	few	TRBJ2-7	CASSLEGGPSSYEQYF	TGCGCCAGCAGCTTGGAAGGGGGGCCGAGCTCCTACGAGCAGTACTTC
TRBD2	TRBV20-1	few	TRBJ2-7	CSAQTSQGSTYEQYF	TGCAGTGCCCAGACTAGCCAGGGCTCTACCTACGAGCAGTACTTC
-	TRBV6-2/TRBV6-3	-	TRBJ1-2	CASSEGAYGYTF	TGTGCCAGCAGCGAAGGGGCCTATGGCTACACCTTC
-	TRBV20-1	-	TRBJ1-6	CSARDGRGNNSPLHF	TGCAGTGCTAGAGATGGTAGGGGTAATAATTCACCCCTCCACTTT
-	TRBV20-1	-	TRBJ1-1	CSAPDRQNTEAFF	TGCAGTGCCCCGGACAGACAGAACACTGAAGCTTTCTTT
TRBD1	TRBV29-1	many	TRBJ2-5	CSVQPGGETQYF	TGCAGCGTTCAACCAGGGGGAGAGACCCAGTACTTC
TRBD1	TRBV12-3/TRBV12-4	-	TRBJ2-7	CASSSGTGLVYEQYF	TGTGCCAGCAGTTCCGGGACAGGGCTTGTGTACGAGCAGTACTTC
TRBD2	TRBV6-5	few	TRBJ2-7	CASSSKTSGRSEQYF	TGTGCCAGCAGTTCCAAGACTAGCGGGAGATCCGAGCAGTACTTC
-	TRBV21-1	-	TRBJ2-7	CASSKALDEQYF	TGTGCCAGCAGCAAAGCGCTCGACGAGCAGTACTTC
-	TRBV28	-	TRBJ2-7	CASSFSLSSYEQYF	TGTGCCAGCAGTTTTAGTCTGAGCTCCTACGAGCAGTACTTC
TRBD2	TRBV20-1	many	TRBJ2-1	CSAIPGLGGNEQFF	TGCAGTGCTATCCCGGGACTAGGGGGCAATGAGCAGTTCTTC
TRBD2	TRBV7-9	-	TRBJ2-7	CASSSSGTIYEQYF	TGTGCCAGCAGCTCATCCGGGACTATCTACGAGCAGTACTTC
TRBD2	TRBV27	many	TRBJ2-7	CASNRRVLAGRSYEQYF	TGTGCCAGCAACAGACGCGTGCTAGCGGGCCGATCCTACGAGCAGTACTTC
TRBD1	TRBV12-3/TRBV12-4	-	TRBJ2-7	CASSFRQGGRYEQYF	TGTGCCAGCAGTTTCCGACAGGGCGGTCGGTACGAGCAGTACTTC